This T cell receptor (beta chain) was recorded in a study of cytomegalovirus exposure and HLA in healthy donors. To note about this clone: Different DNA sequences within this sample yield the same CDR3.

This PCR relied on a set of 60 Vbeta primers and 13 Jbeta primers. Clones were read by immunoSEQ multiplex PCR, and TCRdb kept only the in-frame ones, dropping some. This repertoire shows more than 95,000 clones, 75% to 90% found once; its top ten account for 20%. The CDR3 is 12 amino acids. With 6 bases clipped from V and 4 bases from J, the junction kept 3 bases outside the gene matches. Looked up from germline, CDR1 is SQVTM and CDR2 is ANQGSEA. The sequencing input was PBMCs. The TCR comes from a man younger than 35 in good health and CMV-seropositive. The rearrangement joins TRBV29-1 to TRBJ2-7; TRBD1 matches at 10 bases. CDR3 sequence: CSVPGQGYEQYF. CDR3 DNA: TGCAGCGTCCCGGGACAGGGGTACGAGCAGTACTTC.